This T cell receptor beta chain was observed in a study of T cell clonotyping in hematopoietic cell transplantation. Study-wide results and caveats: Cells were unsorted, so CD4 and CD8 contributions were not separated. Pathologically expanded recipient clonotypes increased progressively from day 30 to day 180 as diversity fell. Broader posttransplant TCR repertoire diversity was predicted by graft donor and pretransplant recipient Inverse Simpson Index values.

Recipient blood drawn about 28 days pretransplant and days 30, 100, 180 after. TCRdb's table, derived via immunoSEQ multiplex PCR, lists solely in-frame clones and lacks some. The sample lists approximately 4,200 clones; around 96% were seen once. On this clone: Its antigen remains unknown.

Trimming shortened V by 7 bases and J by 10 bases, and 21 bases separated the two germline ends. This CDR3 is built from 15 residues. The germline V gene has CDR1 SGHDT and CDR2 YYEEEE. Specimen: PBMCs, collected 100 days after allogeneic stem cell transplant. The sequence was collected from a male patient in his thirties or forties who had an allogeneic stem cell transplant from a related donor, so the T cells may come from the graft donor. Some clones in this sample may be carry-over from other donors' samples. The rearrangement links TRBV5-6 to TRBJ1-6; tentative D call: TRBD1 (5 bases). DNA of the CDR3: TGTGCCAGCGTTCGCCGGGGGTTAATAAGGTCACCCCTCCACTTT. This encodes CASVRRGLIRSPLHF.